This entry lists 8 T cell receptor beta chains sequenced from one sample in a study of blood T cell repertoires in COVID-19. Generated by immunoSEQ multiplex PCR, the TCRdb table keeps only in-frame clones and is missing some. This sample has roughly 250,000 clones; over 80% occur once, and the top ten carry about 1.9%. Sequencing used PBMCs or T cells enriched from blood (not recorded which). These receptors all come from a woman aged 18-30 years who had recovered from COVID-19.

The CDR3 loop is CSVGGSEQYF. In nucleotides, the CDR3 is TGCAGCGTCGGGGGGTCCGAGCAGTACTTC. This chain connects TRBV29-1 to TRBJ2-7; 7 nucleotides line up with TRBD2. Germline V gene sequence: CDR1 SQVTM, CDR2 ANQGSEA. This CDR3 region has 10 residues. With 6 bases clipped from V and 6 bases from J, the junction kept 2 bases outside the gene matches.

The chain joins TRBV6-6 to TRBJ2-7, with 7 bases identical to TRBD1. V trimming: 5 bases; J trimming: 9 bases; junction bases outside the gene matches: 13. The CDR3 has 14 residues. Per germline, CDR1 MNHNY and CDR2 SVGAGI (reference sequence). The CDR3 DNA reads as TGTGCCAGCAGTAAGGCCGGGACAGACTTTGGGCAGTACTTC. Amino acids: CASSKAGTDFGQYF.

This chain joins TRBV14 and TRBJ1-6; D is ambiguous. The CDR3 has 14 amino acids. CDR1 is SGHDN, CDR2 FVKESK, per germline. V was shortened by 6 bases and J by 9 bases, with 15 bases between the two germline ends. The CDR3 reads CASSLVPVLSPLHF. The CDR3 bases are TGTGCCAGCAGTCTGGTACCAGTTCTTTCACCCCTCCACTTT.

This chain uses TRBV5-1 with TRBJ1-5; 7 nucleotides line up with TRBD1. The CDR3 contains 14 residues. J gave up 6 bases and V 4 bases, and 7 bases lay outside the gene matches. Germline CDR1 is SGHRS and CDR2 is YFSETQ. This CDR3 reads CASSQQGSGQPQHF. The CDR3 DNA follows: TGCGCCAGCAGCCAACAGGGGTCAGGTCAGCCCCAGCATTTT.

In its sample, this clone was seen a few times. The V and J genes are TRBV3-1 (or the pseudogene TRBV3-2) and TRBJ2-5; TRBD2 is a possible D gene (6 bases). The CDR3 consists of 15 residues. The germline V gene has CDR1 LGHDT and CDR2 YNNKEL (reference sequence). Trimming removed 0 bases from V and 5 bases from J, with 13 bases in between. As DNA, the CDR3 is TGTGCCAGCAGCCAAGAGAATCCGGGAGAGGAGACCCAGTACTTC. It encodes CASSQENPGEETQYF.

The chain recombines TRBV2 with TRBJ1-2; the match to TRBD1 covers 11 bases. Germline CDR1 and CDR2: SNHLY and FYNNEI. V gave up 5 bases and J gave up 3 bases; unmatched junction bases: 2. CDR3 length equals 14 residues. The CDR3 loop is CASSRTGGYYGYTF. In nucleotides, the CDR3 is TGTGCCAGCAGTAGGACAGGGGGCTACTATGGCTACACCTTC. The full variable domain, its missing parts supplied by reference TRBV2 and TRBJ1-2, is EPEVTQTPSHQVTQMGQEVILRCVPISNHLYFYWYRQILGQKVEFLVSFYNNEISEKSEIFDDQFSVERPDGSNFTLKIRSTKLEDSAMYFCASSRTGGYYGYTFGSGTRLTVV.

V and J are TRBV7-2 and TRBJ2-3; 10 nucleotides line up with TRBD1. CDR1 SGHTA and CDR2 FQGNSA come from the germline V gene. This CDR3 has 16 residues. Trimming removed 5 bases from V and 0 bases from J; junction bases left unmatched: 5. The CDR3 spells CASSPGQGESTDTQYF. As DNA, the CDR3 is TGTGCCAGCAGCCCCGGACAGGGGGAAAGCACAGATACGCAGTATTTT.

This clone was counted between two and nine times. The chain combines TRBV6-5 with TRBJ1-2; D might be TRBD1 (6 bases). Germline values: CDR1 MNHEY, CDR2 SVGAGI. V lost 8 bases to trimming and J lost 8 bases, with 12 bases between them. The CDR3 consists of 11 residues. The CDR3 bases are TGTGCCAGCCAGGGGCTGAGGGGCTACACCTTC. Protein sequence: CASQGLRGYTF.